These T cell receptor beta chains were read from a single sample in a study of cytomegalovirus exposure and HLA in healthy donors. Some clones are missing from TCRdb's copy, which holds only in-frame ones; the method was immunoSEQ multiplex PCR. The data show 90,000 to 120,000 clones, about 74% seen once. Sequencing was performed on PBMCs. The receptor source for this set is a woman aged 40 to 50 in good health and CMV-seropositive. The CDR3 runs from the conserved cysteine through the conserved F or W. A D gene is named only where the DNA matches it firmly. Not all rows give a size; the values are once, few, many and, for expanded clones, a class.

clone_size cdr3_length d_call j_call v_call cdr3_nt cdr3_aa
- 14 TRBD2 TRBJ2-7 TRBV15 TGTGCCACCAGCCCCCGGGGGGGTTCCTACGAGCAGTACTTC CATSPRGGSYEQYF
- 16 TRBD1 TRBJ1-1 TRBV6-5 TGTGCCAGCAGTTATGGCAGGGGGCGCTGGGACACTGAAGCTTTCTTT CASSYGRGRWDTEAFF
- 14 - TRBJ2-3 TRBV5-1 TGCGCCAGCTCAATTCAAGGGGGAACAGATACGCAGTATTTT CASSIQGGTDTQYF
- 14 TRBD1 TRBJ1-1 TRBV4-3 TGCGCCAGCAGCCATCAGGGGGAAAACACTGAAGCTTTCTTT CASSHQGENTEAFF
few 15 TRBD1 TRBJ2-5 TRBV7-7 TGTGCTAGCAGCACCCGGGACAGCCATTCGGAGACCCAGTACTTC CASSTRDSHSETQYF
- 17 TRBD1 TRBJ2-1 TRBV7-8 TGTGCCAGCAGCTTAGGAGGACAGGGGAGCTCCTACAATGAGCAGTTCTTC CASSLGGQGSSYNEQFF
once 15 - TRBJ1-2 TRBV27 TGTGCCAGCACTACGTCTTCGATTGAGAACTATGGCTACACCTTC CASTTSSIENYGYTF
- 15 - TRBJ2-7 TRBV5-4 TGTGCCAGCAGCTATGGTGGGACAATAGGCCACGAGCAGTACTTC CASSYGGTIGHEQYF
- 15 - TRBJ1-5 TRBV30 TGTGCCTGGAGTTCAGACGGGGGGCGAGGGCAGCCCCAGCATTTT CAWSSDGGRGQPQHF
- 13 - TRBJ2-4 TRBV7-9 TGTGCCAGCAGCTACGGGGCCAAAAACATTCAGTACTTC CASSYGAKNIQYF
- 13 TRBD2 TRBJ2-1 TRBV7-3 TGTGCCAGCAGCACGGGGGGTTGGGATGAGCAGTTCTTC CASSTGGWDEQFF
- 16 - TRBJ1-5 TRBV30 TGTGCCTGGAACCCGGGGGGGGCGAACGTCGGTCAGCCCCAGCATTTT CAWNPGGANVGQPQHF
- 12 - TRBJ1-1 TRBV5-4 TGTGCCAGCAGCCGGGACTTCACTGAAGCTTTCTTT CASSRDFTEAFF
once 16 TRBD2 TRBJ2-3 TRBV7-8 TGTGCCAGCAGCCTGTCTAGCGGGGGAGGATCAGATACGCAGTATTTT CASSLSSGGGSDTQYF
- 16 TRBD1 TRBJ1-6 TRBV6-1 TGTGCCAGCAGTGTTCCCGCCGGGACAGTTAATTCACCCCTCCACTTT CASSVPAGTVNSPLHF
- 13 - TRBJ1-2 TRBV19 TGTGCCAGTAGCCCGGACAGCCTCTATGGCTACACCTTC CASSPDSLYGYTF
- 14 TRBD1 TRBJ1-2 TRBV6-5 TGTGCCAGCATGACCGGGACAGGGGGAATTGGCTACACCTTC CASMTGTGGIGYTF
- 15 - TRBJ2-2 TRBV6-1 TGTGCCAGCAGTGAGGACTGGAACCCTACCGGGGAGCTGTTTTTT CASSEDWNPTGELFF
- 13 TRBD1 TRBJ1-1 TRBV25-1 TGTGCCAGCACCAAACAGGGGGTCACTGAAGCTTTCTTT CASTKQGVTEAFF
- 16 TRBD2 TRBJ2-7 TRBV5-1 TGCGCCAGCAGCTTGGCCGGGCGGGGGGATCTCTACGAGCAGTACTTC CASSLAGRGDLYEQYF
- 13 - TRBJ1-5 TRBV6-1 TGTGCCAGCAGGGCGGACAGAAATCAGCCCCAGCATTTT CASRADRNQPQHF
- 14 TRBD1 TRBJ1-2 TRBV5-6 TGTGCCAGCAGCTTCCGGGACAGAACGGGTGGCTACACCTTC CASSFRDRTGGYTF
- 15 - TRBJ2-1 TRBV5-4 TGTGCCAGCAGCTTTTCCGGAGGGATCTACAATGAGCAGTTCTTC CASSFSGGIYNEQFF
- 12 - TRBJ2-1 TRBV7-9 TGTGCCAGCACCCCCACGGGGGACGAGCAGTTCTTC CASTPTGDEQFF
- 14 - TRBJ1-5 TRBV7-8 TGTGCCAGCAGCCTTCGGGAGGGCGGGGAGCCCCAGCATTTT CASSLREGGEPQHF
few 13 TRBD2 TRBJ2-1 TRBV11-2 TGTGCCAGCAGCTTGGGCGGGGGGGATGAGCAGTTCTTC CASSLGGGDEQFF
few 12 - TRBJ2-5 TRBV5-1 TGCGCCAGCAGACGAGACCAAGAGACCCAGTACTTC CASRRDQETQYF
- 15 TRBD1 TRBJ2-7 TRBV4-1 TGCGCCAGCAGCCAAAATGGACAGGGGATCTACGAGCAGTACTTC CASSQNGQGIYEQYF
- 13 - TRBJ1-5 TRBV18 TGTGCCAGCTCACCACCGAAGGGGCAGCCCCAGCATTTT CASSPPKGQPQHF
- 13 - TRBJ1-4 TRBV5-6 TGTGCCAGCAGCGGAAGACAGGAGGAAAAACTGTTTTTT CASSGRQEEKLFF
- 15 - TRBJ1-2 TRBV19 TGTGCCAGTAGTATACCCCTGACAGGCGGCTATGGCTACACCTTC CASSIPLTGGYGYTF
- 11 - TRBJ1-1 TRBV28 TGTGCCAGTAGAGGGTTTGCTGAAGCTTTCTTT CASRGFAEAFF
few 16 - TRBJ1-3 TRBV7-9 TGTGCCTGCAGTCCTTCACTTCGTGTCGCTGGAAACACCATATATTTT CACSPSLRVAGNTIYF
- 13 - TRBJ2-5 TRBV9 TGTGCCAGCAGCGTAGCAGTCCAAGAGACCCAGTACTTC CASSVAVQETQYF
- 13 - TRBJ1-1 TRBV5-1 TGCGCCAGCAGCTACTCGCGGAGCACTGAAGCTTTCTTT CASSYSRSTEAFF
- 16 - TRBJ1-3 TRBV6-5 TGTGCCAGCAGTTCACCGGGCGGCGGGACTGGAAACACCATATATTTT CASSSPGGGTGNTIYF
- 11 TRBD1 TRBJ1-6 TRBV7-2 TGTGCCAGCAGCCAGACAGGGGATGCCCACTTT CASSQTGDAHF
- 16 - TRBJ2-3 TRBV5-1 TGCGCCAGCAGCTTGGGGGGAGGCCGGGGCACAGATACGCAGTATTTT CASSLGGGRGTDTQYF
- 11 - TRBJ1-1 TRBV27 TGTGCCAGCAAACTACACGGTGAAGCTTTCTTT CASKLHGEAFF
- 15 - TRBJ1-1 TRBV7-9 TGTGCCAGCAGCGCTCAGTTCAGGGGGAACACTGAAGCTTTCTTT CASSAQFRGNTEAFF
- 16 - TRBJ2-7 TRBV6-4 TGTGCCAGCAGTGGCGTTAGGACAGCGCAATCCTACGAGCAGTACTTC CASSGVRTAQSYEQYF
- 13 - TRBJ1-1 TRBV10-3 TGTGCCATCAGGGGGCAGGGTACGGTGGAAGCTTTCTTT CAIRGQGTVEAFF
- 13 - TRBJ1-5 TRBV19 TGTGCCAGTAGTCTCACAGCGGATCAGCCCCAGCATTTT CASSLTADQPQHF
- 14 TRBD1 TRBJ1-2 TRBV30 TGTGCCTGGAGGCGGGCAGGGGGCGAGTCTGGCTACACCTTC CAWRRAGGESGYTF
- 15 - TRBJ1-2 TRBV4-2 TGTGCCAGCAGCCAAGGGGCAGGGGACAACTATGGCTACACCTTC CASSQGAGDNYGYTF
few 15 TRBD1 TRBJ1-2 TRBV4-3 TGCGCCAGCAGCCAAGAAATTGGGACAGGGGGTGGCTACACCTTC CASSQEIGTGGGYTF
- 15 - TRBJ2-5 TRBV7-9 TGTGCCAGCAGCCTACCCGGGGGTGGAGGAGAGACCCAGTACTTC CASSLPGGGGETQYF
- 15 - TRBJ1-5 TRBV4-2 TGTGCCAGCAGCCAATCGAGAGTCAGCAATCAGCCCCAGCATTTT CASSQSRVSNQPQHF
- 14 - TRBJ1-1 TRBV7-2 TGTGCCAGCAGCTCTCTCACAGGGAGAACTGAAGCTTTCTTT CASSSLTGRTEAFF
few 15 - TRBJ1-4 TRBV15 TGTGCCACCAGCAGAGAAGGTCAGGGCGGTGAAAAACTGTTTTTT CATSREGQGGEKLFF
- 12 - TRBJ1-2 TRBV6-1 TGTGCCAGCAGCGAGGACAGCTATGGCTACACCTTC CASSEDSYGYTF
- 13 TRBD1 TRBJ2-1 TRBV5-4 TGTGCCAGCAGTCCAGGACAGGGTAATGAGCAGTTCTTC CASSPGQGNEQFF
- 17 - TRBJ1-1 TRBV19 TGTGCCAGTATCCCCCCATATCGAGGTCCGATGAACACTGAAGCTTTCTTT CASIPPYRGPMNTEAFF
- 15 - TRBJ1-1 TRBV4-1 TGCGCCAGCAGCCAGGGACAAACTTCGAGCACTGAAGCTTTCTTT CASSQGQTSSTEAFF
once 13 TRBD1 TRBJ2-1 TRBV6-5 TGTGCCAGCAGGACCGGGACAGACAATGAGCAGTTCTTC CASRTGTDNEQFF